This T cell receptor beta chain was captured in a study of T cell changes during pregnancy in multiple sclerosis. V lost 10 bases to trimming and J lost 3 bases, with 15 bases between them. Per germline, CDR1 MNHEY and CDR2 SMNVEV (reference sequence). The CDR3 sequence is 13 residues long. Libraries were prepared by immunoSEQ multiplex PCR; TCRdb keeps only in-frame clonotypes and omits some of them. This sample yields around 56,000 clones, of which roughly nine tenths are seen a single time; roughly 0.76% belongs to the top ten. The rearrangement links TRBV27 to TRBJ1-2, with D unresolved. The receptor comes from a female donor with multiple sclerosis, enrolled in a pregnancy study. Source: CD4+ T cells from peripheral blood mononuclear cells, taken in the first trimester of pregnancy. The CDR3: CATRGVFDYGYTF. CDR3 coding DNA: TGTGCCACCCGCGGGGTCTTCGACTATGGCTACACCTTC.